A selection of T cell receptor beta chains follows, all from one sample in a study of T cells in localized non-small cell lung cancer. The repertoire was sequenced with immunoSEQ multiplex PCR; TCRdb's copy has only in-frame clones and lacks some. The table shows 15,000 or so clones, with more than 70% occurring only once. The sequences come from peripheral blood mononuclear cells, collected before any cancer treatment. The receptors here all came from a man aged 40 to 69 with stage III lung adenocarcinoma. Both conserved end residues are part of each CDR3. The D gene is left open where the match is weak. For some rows the clone size is stated as once, few or many, or as a class when expanded; others skip it.

d_gene	v_gene	abundance	j_gene	CDR3nt	CDR3aa
TRBD2	TRBV5-1	.	TRBJ2-1	TGCGCCAGCAGCTTGATTAGCGGGGACGGATACAATGAGCAGTTCTTC	CASSLISGDGYNEQFF
TRBD2	TRBV4-1	.	TRBJ2-3	TGCGCCAGCAGCCAAGATTCGACTAGCGGGAGGGAGTCAGATACGCAGTATTTT	CASSQDSTSGRESDTQYF
TRBD1	TRBV18	.	TRBJ2-1	TGTGCCAGCTCACCCGAGACCGGACAGGGGAGATCCTACAATGAGCAGTTCTTC	CASSPETGQGRSYNEQFF
.	TRBV5-1	once	TRBJ2-3	TGCGCCAGCAGCTTGGACCAGTATGGCACAGATACGCAGTATTTT	CASSLDQYGTDTQYF
.	TRBV7-8	.	TRBJ2-1	TGTGCCAGCAGCCTCCCCGCCGTGGACTTACTCCGGGATGAGCAGTTCTTC	CASSLPAVDLLRDEQFF
.	TRBV28	.	TRBJ1-4	TGTGCCAGCAGTTTAGGGGAAAAACTGTTTTTT	CASSLGEKLFF
.	TRBV6-1	.	TRBJ1-1	TGTGCCAGCAGTGGGTCAGGGTGGATTGTCGTAGAAGCTTTCTTT	CASSGSGWIVVEAFF
TRBD2	TRBV27	.	TRBJ2-2	TGTGCCAGCAGTTGGGCGGGAGCCCCCGGGGAGCTGTTTTTT	CASSWAGAPGELFF
TRBD2	TRBV9	.	TRBJ2-3	TGTGCCAGCAGCGTAGAGTCTAGCGGGGAGACAGATACGCAGTATTTT	CASSVESSGETDTQYF
.	TRBV11-2	.	TRBJ1-4	TGTGCCAGCAGCTCTGATCAGGGTTGGGTTAATCAAAAACTGTTTTTT	CASSSDQGWVNQKLFF
.	TRBV28	.	TRBJ1-2	TGTGCCAGCAGTCGTAGGGGGGAGGACTATGGCTACACCTTC	CASSRRGEDYGYTF
.	TRBV6-6	few	TRBJ1-1	TGTGCCAGCAGTTACTCGCTAACTGAAGCTTTCTTT	CASSYSLTEAFF
TRBD1	TRBV9	.	TRBJ2-6	TGTGCCAGCAGCCTAGACAGGGGGAGCTCTGGGGCCAACGTCCTGACTTTC	CASSLDRGSSGANVLTF
TRBD2	TRBV27	.	TRBJ2-1	TGTGCCAGCAGTACACCCACGTGGTCTAGCGGGAGGGGGGGACCCAATGAGCAGTTCTTC	CASSTPTWSSGRGGPNEQFF
TRBD1	TRBV7-9	once	TRBJ1-2	TGTGCCAGCAGCATAGGACAGGGACAAGCCTATGGCTACACCTTC	CASSIGQGQAYGYTF